A single sample is the source of the 14 T cell receptor beta chains below, sequenced in a study of early T cells in non-severe SARS-CoV-2 infection. TCRdb called the 5' RACE reads again in MiXCR, with one record for every CDR3 protein. The sample includes roughly 120,000 distinct CDR3 sequences, around 14% of them seen just once. Sample: whole blood. These TCRs come from an adult who was a healthcare worker with PCR-confirmed SARS-CoV-2 infection or an uninfected control (not recorded which).

This clonotype was recorded at least ten times. The genes are TRBV29-1 and TRBJ2-5, with D tentatively TRBD2 (5 bases). CDR1 is SQVTM, CDR2 ANQGSEA, per germline. V lost 4 bases and J lost 5, with 17 bases in between. There are 14 residues in the CDR3. The CDR3 bases are TGCAGCGTTGCACTCGTGCTAGCTACGGAGACCCAGTACTTC. This translates into CSVALVLATETQYF.

The chain has TRBV5-6 and TRBJ1-1, with no clear D. V shed 4 bases and J shed 2 bases, with 9 bases lying between them. Germline assignment: CDR1 SGHDT and CDR2 YYEEEE. This CDR3 spans 13 amino acids. The CDR3 here is CASSPGSNTEAFF. The CDR3 coding sequence is TGTGCCAGCAGCCCGGGCTCAAACACTGAAGCTTTCTTT.

There are many counts of this clonotype. The rearrangement joins TRBV7-9 to TRBJ2-1; perhaps TRBD1 as D (8 bases). Germline V lookup: CDR1 SEHNR, CDR2 FQNEAQ (reference sequence). CDR3 length: 17 residues. Trimming removed 4 bases at V and 4 bases at J, with 20 bases between. The CDR3: CASSSLGGQGGYNEQFF. CDR3 nucleotide sequence: TGTGCCAGCAGCTCCCTAGGAGGACAGGGAGGGTACAATGAGCAGTTCTTC. Filled out from reference TRBV7-9 and TRBJ2-1, the complete variable domain reads DTGVSQNPRHKITKRGQNVTFRCDPISEHNRLYWYRQTLGQGPEFLTYFQNEAQLEKSRLLSDRFSAERPKGSFSTLEIQRTEQGDSAMYLCASSSLGGQGGYNEQFFGPGTRLTVL.

This rearrangement joins TRBV30 to TRBJ1-2; D may be TRBD1 (6 bases). CDR3 length: 15 residues. Germline V CDR1 and CDR2: GTSNPN, SVGIG (reference sequence). V lost 2 bases and J 5 bases, leaving 18 bases between the germline ends. CDR3: CAWSSAQTGGYGYTF. The CDR3 region has the DNA TGTGCCTGGAGTTCAGCTCAGACAGGAGGTTATGGCTACACCTTC. Complete variable domain (other parts from reference TRBV30 and TRBJ1-2): SQTIHQWPATLVQPVGSPLSLECTVEGTSNPNLYWYRQAAGRGLQLLFYSVGIGQISSEVPQNLSASRPQDRQFILSSKKLLLSDSGFYLCAWSSAQTGGYGYTFGSGTRLTVV.

The chain recombines TRBV7-8 with TRBJ2-4; TRBD2 matches at 13 bases. J was trimmed by 8 bases and V by 4 bases; bases with no gene match: 17. This CDR3 is built from 19 residues. Germline CDR1 SGHVS, CDR2 FQNEAQ. This chain's CDR3 is CASSSPKPLLAGGRDIQYF. CDR3 nucleotide sequence: TGTGCCAGCAGCTCCCCGAAACCATTACTAGCGGGGGGGCGAGACATTCAGTACTTC.

V usage is TRBV20-1 and J usage is TRBJ2-3; 12 bases match TRBD2. V was pared by 5 bases and J by 3 bases, with 3 bases of the junction left unmatched. CDR1 is DFQATT, CDR2 SNEGSKA, per germline (reference sequence). This CDR3 has 14 residues. The CDR3 reads CSAPGLAGTDTQYF. CDR3 nucleotides: TGCAGTGCTCCCGGACTAGCGGGGACAGATACGCAGTATTTT.

This clonotype was seen a handful of times. V is TRBV11-2 and J is TRBJ2-1; the match to TRBD2 covers 9 bases. This CDR3 is 17 amino acids long. V lost 4 bases, J lost 1 base, and 8 bases stayed unmatched. Per the germline V gene, CDR1 is SGHAT and CDR2 is FQNNGV. CDR3 in DNA: TGTGCCAGCAGCTCCTACGTAACTAGCGGGTCCTACAATGAGCAGTTCTTC. This gives the protein CASSSYVTSGSYNEQFF.

The V call is TRBV12-3 or TRBV12-4, the J call TRBJ1-1; no firm D call. This CDR3 is 14 amino acids long. The ends were cut back, 3 bases at V and 1 base at J, with 9 bases in the middle. The CDR3, as DNA: TGTGCCAGCAGTTTGCTAGGCCCGAACACTGAAGCTTTCTTT. It codes for CASSLLGPNTEAFF.

The chain recombines TRBV3-1 with TRBJ1-5; 9 nucleotides match TRBD1. Germline-derived CDR1 and CDR2 are LGHDT and YNNKEL (reference sequence). The V segment lost 1 base and the J segment 3 bases; nucleotides outside the gene matches: 4. This CDR3 is built from 16 residues. The CDR3 DNA sequence: TGTGCCAGCAGCCAAGGGACAGGGGCTCTCAATCAGCCCCAGCATTTT. Amino acid sequence: CASSQGTGALNQPQHF.

In its sample, this clonotype was seen a few times. V is TRBV29-1 and J is TRBJ2-2; the D is unclear. The CDR3 loop spans 16 amino acids. Germline CDR1 and CDR2: SQVTM and ANQGSEA. V lost 6 bases to trimming and J lost 5 bases, with 22 bases between them. The DNA for the CDR3 is TGCAGCGTCCTCGGTCGTCAAGGGTCCAGAACCGGGGAGCTGTTTTTT. It encodes CSVLGRQGSRTGELFF.

The V gene is TRBV7-7, the J gene TRBJ1-1; D unresolved. V lost 0 bases and J 3 bases, leaving 5 bases between the germline ends. CDR1 is SSHAT, CDR2 FNYEAQ, per germline (reference sequence). CDR3 length: 13 residues. This CDR3 reads CASSLARYTEAFF. As DNA, the CDR3 is TGTGCCAGCAGCTTAGCGAGGTACACTGAAGCTTTCTTT.

CDR3 coding DNA: TGTGCCAGCAGTTACAGGGAGGCTTCCCAGATTAAGTTCTTC. It translates to CASSYREASQIKFF. The chain carries TRBV12-3 or TRBV12-4 and TRBJ2-1; D could derive from TRBD1 or TRBD2 (6 bases each). V dropped 4 bases and J dropped 14 bases, with 21 bases sitting between them. CDR3 length: 14 amino acids.

This clonotype has at least ten counts. This chain connects TRBV29-1 to TRBJ1-1; D is undetermined. Germline CDR1 reads SQVTM; CDR2 reads ANQGSEA. The V and J ends lost 5 bases and 0 bases respectively, with 10 bases between them. The length of the CDR3 is 13 residues. The CDR3 loop is CSVIGRLNTEAFF. The CDR3 DNA reads as TGCAGCGTTATAGGCCGTTTGAACACTGAAGCTTTCTTT.

J is TRBJ2-5 and V is TRBV7-9; 8 bases are a match to TRBD1. The CDR3 is 13 residues long. V lost 4 bases and J lost 3; bases outside the gene matches: 1. Germline CDR1 is SEHNR and CDR2 is FQNEAQ (reference sequence). CDR3 residues: CASSSTGEETQYF. As DNA, the CDR3 is TGTGCCAGCAGCTCGACAGGGGAAGAGACCCAGTACTTC.